Shown below are 23 T cell receptor beta chains from a single sample sequenced in a study of regulatory T cells in long-lasting Graves disease. The sample's time point: newly diagnosed GD, antithyroid drugs for less than 3 months. The TCR library was made from RNA that had been extracted from PBMCs in TRIzol. The TCR beta library used iRepertoire HTBI primers with Arm-PCR amplification of CDR3. TCRdb re-called the multiplex PCR reads through MiXCR, storing one row per CDR3 protein. Here the sample spans approximately 470,000 distinct CDR3 sequences, around 15% being singletons. This sample was also put to use in a study of T cells in Graves' hyperthyroidism and ophthalmopathy.

Sequences were derived from peripheral blood mononuclear cells (PBMCs), sampled at new diagnosis, from a patient treated with antithyroid drugs. Every receptor here comes from a man aged 35-49 years with Graves disease.

This clonotype has a count of ten or more. The CDR3 DNA is TGTGCCAGCAGTTTTACGGGAGGGTACGAGCAGTACTTC. It specifies CASSFTGGYEQYF. This sequence joins TRBV27 and TRBJ2-7, with 8 bases fitting TRBD2. This CDR3 is 13 amino acids long. V gave up 3 bases and J gave up 4 bases; unmatched junction bases: 2. The germline V gene has CDR1 MNHEY and CDR2 SMNVEV (reference sequence).

The chain uses TRBV19 and TRBJ2-3, with TRBD2 identical over 9 bases. The V gene end was trimmed by 5 bases and the J gene end by 5 bases; junction bases not matched to a gene: 11. The germline V gene encodes CDR1 LNHDA and CDR2 SQIVND (reference sequence). This CDR3 comprises 16 residues. The CDR3 region has the DNA TGTGCCAGTAGTCTCCTCGGCGGGGGGGCGGGAGATACGCAGTATTTT. This translates into CASSLLGGGAGDTQYF.

This clonotype was observed a handful of times. V is TRBV6-2 or TRBV6-3 and J is TRBJ2-2; D remains ambiguous. V dropped 0 bases and J dropped 5 bases, with 13 bases sitting between them. Germline values: CDR1 MNHEY, CDR2 SVGEGT. This CDR3 comprises 16 residues. The CDR3 loop reads CASSYSIGVLTGELFF. The CDR3 region has the DNA TGTGCCAGCAGTTACTCGATCGGTGTTTTAACCGGGGAGCTGTTTTTT.

This clonotype was seen ten or more times. The chain carries TRBV28 and TRBJ2-5; 9 nucleotides agree with TRBD1. V was pared by 4 bases and J by 1 base, with 7 bases of the junction left unmatched. Germline CDR1 and CDR2: MDHEN and SYDVKM. This CDR3 region has 16 residues. The CDR3 DNA reads as TGTGCCAGCAGTTCACCGGACAGGGGCGTCCAAGAGACCCAGTACTTC. This encodes CASSSPDRGVQETQYF.

This clonotype was observed at least ten times. J is TRBJ2-5 and V is TRBV6-5, with D hard to call. The germline V and J ends were trimmed by 0 bases and 4 bases, with 9 bases remaining between them. The CDR3 spans 14 residues. CDR1 and CDR2 from the germline V gene are MNHEY and SVGAGI. CDR3 in DNA: TGTGCCAGCAGTTACTCCCCGACACCAGAGACCCAGTACTTC. It encodes CASSYSPTPETQYF.

Many counts were recorded for this clonotype. In DNA, the CDR3 is TGCAGTGCTAGATCGGGACTAGCGGGAGGCCACAATGAGCAGTTCTTC. Residues: CSARSGLAGGHNEQFF. The chain has TRBV20-1 and TRBJ2-1; 15 bases are a match to TRBD2. J was trimmed by 5 bases and V by 2 bases; bases with no gene match: 4. Germline V gene sequence: CDR1 DFQATT, CDR2 SNEGSKA (reference sequence). The CDR3 spans 16 residues.

The rearrangement joins TRBV3-1 to TRBJ2-7; D tentatively reads TRBD1 or TRBD2 (5 bases each). V lost 1 base, J lost 2 bases, and 12 bases lay in between. There are 15 residues in the CDR3. Germline CDR1 reads LGHDT; CDR2 reads YNNKEL (reference sequence). In DNA form, the CDR3 reads TGTGCCAGCAGCCAAGCCAGGGACGGTCCCTACGAGCAGTACTTC. This codes for CASSQARDGPYEQYF.

This clonotype showed up many times. The chain links TRBV28 to TRBJ1-1; D is ambiguous. V was clipped by 1 base and J by 6 bases, with 9 bases between them. Germline CDR1 reads MDHEN; CDR2 reads SYDVKM. This CDR3 comprises 13 residues. CDR3 nucleotides: TGTGCCAGCAGTTTATATGGTTCCCCTGAAGCTTTCTTT. This encodes CASSLYGSPEAFF.

The chain employs TRBV27 and TRBJ2-7, with D tentatively TRBD1 (6 bases). CDR1 is MNHEY and CDR2 is SMNVEV in the germline V gene (reference sequence). The V and J ends lost 3 bases and 7 bases respectively, with 13 bases between them. This CDR3 region has 13 residues. The CDR3 loop reads CASSFQGLGEQYF. The CDR3 DNA is TGTGCCAGCAGTTTTCAGGGGCTGGGGGAGCAGTACTTC.

This clonotype was seen repeatedly, ten times or more. V is TRBV20-1 and J is TRBJ2-1; D is perhaps TRBD2 (5 bases). Germline lookup yields CDR1 DFQATT and CDR2 SNEGSKA (reference sequence). V was clipped by 3 bases and J by 5 bases, with 17 bases between them. The CDR3 length is 15 residues. The CDR3 region has the DNA TGCAGTGCTAGCCCGCCTAACCTAGCTAACAATGAGCAGTTCTTC. Its translation: CSASPPNLANNEQFF.

In DNA, the CDR3 is TGTGCCAGCAGCGGGACTAGCGGGAGAGTAGACACCGGGGAGCTGTTTTTT. It is translated as CASSGTSGRVDTGELFF. The chain links TRBV5-4 to TRBJ2-2, with 14 bases matching TRBD2. The CDR3 covers 17 residues. The V segment lost 4 bases and the J segment 3 bases; nucleotides outside the gene matches: 5. Germline V gene lookup returns CDR1 SGHNT and CDR2 YYREEE (reference sequence).

This clonotype was seen a handful of times. The V gene is TRBV11-3, the J gene TRBJ2-2; the match to TRBD2 covers 10 bases. The CDR3 covers 16 residues. J lost 1 base, V lost 5 bases, and 4 bases had no gene match. Germline CDR1 reads SGHNT; CDR2 reads YENEEA. In DNA, the CDR3 is TGTGCCAGCAGCACCCGGACTAGCGGGAACACCGGGGAGCTGTTTTTT. It is translated as CASSTRTSGNTGELFF.

This clonotype was found many times. The rearrangement links TRBV5-1 to TRBJ2-1, with TRBD2 matching 8 bases. The CDR3 has 15 amino acids. V was pared by 0 bases and J by 9 bases, with 8 bases of the junction left unmatched. The V gene's germline CDR1 is SGHRS and CDR2 YFSETQ. CDR3 residues: CASSLVVAGSGEQFF. The DNA of the CDR3 is TGCGCCAGCAGCTTGGTAGTAGCGGGAAGTGGTGAGCAGTTCTTC.

In its sample, this clonotype was seen a few times. V usage is TRBV20-1 and J usage is TRBJ2-2; 12 positions match TRBD2. The CDR3 is made up of 17 amino acids. In germline, CDR1 is DFQATT, CDR2 SNEGSKA (reference sequence). V trimming: 5 bases; J trimming: 0 bases; junction bases outside the gene matches: 7. Here the CDR3 DNA reads TGCAGTGCTGCGGGACTAGCGGGTCAACCGAACACCGGGGAGCTGTTTTTT. As protein: CSAAGLAGQPNTGELFF.

The V gene is TRBV29-1, the J gene TRBJ2-6; 9 bases agree with TRBD1. Per germline, CDR1 SQVTM and CDR2 ANQGSEA. The CDR3 sequence is 15 residues long. V lost 6 bases and J lost 3; bases outside the gene matches: 6. The CDR3 spells CSVRTGGGGANVLTF. The CDR3 coding sequence is TGCAGCGTCCGAACAGGGGGCGGTGGGGCCAACGTCCTGACTTTC.

This chain uses TRBV10-3 with TRBJ2-3; 7 bases match TRBD2. From germline, CDR1 is ENHRY and CDR2 SYGVKD. CDR3 length: 15 amino acids. The trim removed 8 bases at V and 5 bases at J, leaving 13 bases unmatched. CDR3 amino acids: CAISPSGTGGDTQYF. The CDR3 DNA reads as TGTGCCATCTCCCCCAGCGGGACCGGGGGAGATACGCAGTATTTT.

At least ten counts were recorded for this clonotype. This chain uses TRBV12-3 or TRBV12-4 with TRBJ2-1; TRBD2 aligns across 8 bases. The junction had 6 bases not matched to a gene; V was cut back by 2 bases and J by 9 bases. The CDR3 loop spans 14 amino acids. CDR3 coding DNA: TGTGCCAGCAGTTTAATGGCGGGAGGCAGTGAGCAGTTCTTC. It codes for CASSLMAGGSEQFF.

This clonotype was counted at least ten times. This chain uses TRBV28 with TRBJ1-1; D perhaps matches TRBD1 (5 bases). The length of the CDR3 is 15 residues. Germline CDR1 is MDHEN and CDR2 is SYDVKM. V lost 3 bases to trimming and J lost 2 bases, with 13 bases between them. The CDR3 bases are TGTGCCAGCAGTTTGATGGCAGGGACCAACACTGAAGCTTTCTTT. It yields the protein CASSLMAGTNTEAFF.

The rearrangement uses TRBV7-9 and TRBJ1-5; no reliable D call. CDR1 is SEHNR and CDR2 is FQNEAQ in the germline V gene (reference sequence). Trimming pared 8 bases from V and 5 bases from J, leaving 13 bases between. This CDR3 region has 13 residues. CDR3 residues: CASGRGNDQPQHF. The DNA of the CDR3 is TGTGCCAGCGGGCGGGGAAACGATCAGCCCCAGCATTTT.

The J gene is TRBJ2-7, the V gene TRBV4-1, with TRBD1 identical over 8 bases. The CDR3 covers 18 residues. The J segment lost 2 bases and the V segment lost 0 bases, leaving 12 bases of the junction unmatched. Germline CDR1 is MGHRA and CDR2 is YSYEKL. Here the CDR3 reads CASSQDIRTGGLPYEQYF. CDR3 DNA sequence: TGCGCCAGCAGCCAAGATATTAGAACAGGGGGTCTACCCTACGAGCAGTACTTC.

This clonotype was counted many times. The chain combines TRBV12-5 with TRBJ2-1, with D perhaps TRBD2 (7 bases). V was trimmed by 0 bases and J by 8 bases, leaving 11 bases between them. This CDR3 is 14 amino acids long. Germline V CDR1 and CDR2: LGHNT, FRNRAP. CDR3 loop: CASGLVGGGDEQFF. The CDR3 region has the DNA TGTGCTAGTGGTTTGGTAGGCGGGGGCGATGAGCAGTTCTTC.

The chain is built from TRBV19 and TRBJ2-3, with a weak D call TRBD1 (6 bases). The CDR3 runs to 15 residues. Trimming cost V 4 bases and J 6 bases, with 17 bases left between them. From germline, CDR1 is LNHDA and CDR2 SQIVND (reference sequence). The CDR3 nucleotides read TGTGCCAGTAGTACACAGGGCTTTAGCGTGGATACGCAGTATTTT. The encoded protein is CASSTQGFSVDTQYF.

Concerning this clonotype: This may arise from a read error, as a much more abundant clone is one base away. The CDR3 does not close with the conserved phenylalanine or tryptophan, likely indicating a read error. V gene TRBV5-1 combines with J gene TRBJ2-7, with D unresolved. V was clipped by 6 bases and J by 2 bases, with 15 bases between them. In germline, CDR1 is SGHRS, CDR2 YFSETQ. The CDR3 loop spans 14 amino acids. The DNA of the CDR3 is TGCGCCAGCACCCTTGACCCGAACACCTACGAGCAGTACTCC. Its translation: CASTLDPNTYEQYS.